This T cell receptor beta chain was identified in a study of Ad26.COV2.S vaccination and SARS-CoV-2 variants (dated by TCRdb to the early 2020s). Regarding the study in general: Donors in the vaccine arm were drawn from COV1001, a multicentre, randomized, double-blind, placebo-controlled phase I-IIa trial testing Ad26.COV2.S in healthy adults. Participants in the trial were split at random into five groups of five each, receiving low-dose or high-dose Ad26.COV2.S once or twice, or else placebo on both occasions. Ad26.COV2.S was given intramuscularly at 5x10^10 or 1x10^11 viral particles, as a single shot or as two shots 56 days apart. Investigators remained blinded to trial group allocation during experiments and outcome assessment. The TCR-sequenced set comprised around 30 samples: some 20 Ad26.COV2.S vaccine recipients, 5 placebo recipients and 8 SARS-CoV-2 convalescent individuals. TCRbeta repertoire sequencing served as the tool for gauging how specific and how broad the SARS-CoV-2-reactive T cell receptors were following Ad26.COV2.S vaccination.

Explained via the paper, the treatment or condition label denotes: around 19 received Ad26.COV2.S at low or high dose, single or two shots; about 5 received placebo; per-sample allocation not given. Repertoires of vaccine and placebo recipients were sequenced from samples collected on day 63 after the first injection. Between 29 July and 7 August 2020, Cohort 1b enrolled about two dozen adults aged 18-55 years at one site in Boston, USA. Ad26.COV2.S consisted of a replication-incompetent adenovirus type 26 vector by which a prefusion-stabilized SARS-CoV-2 spike protein from the original Wuhan strain was expressed. This clone is identified as medium-sized (0.01 to 0.1%). The specificity of this receptor is unknown. No per-base quality is available; no much larger clone lies one base away. The CDR3 contains 14 residues, cysteine and phenylalanine counted. CDR3 DNA only is kept here, 42 bases in frame from base 1. CDR1 and CDR2 are read off the germline V gene (reference sequence) as LNHDA and SQIVND. Trimming takes 8 bases off V and 0 bases off J; junction bases not matched to a gene: 5.

Broad study findings and their caveats: Vaccine and placebo recipients had similar non-spike TCR breadth, a finding consistent with the vaccine containing only spike. The study was not powered for comparison of responses between vaccine doses or regimens. The authors noted that the TCR breadth and depth analyses may have underestimated total T cell responses. After vaccination, spike-specific CD8+ and CD4+ T cell responses were reported to show substantial breadth. Ad26.COV2.S recipients had higher spike-specific TCR breadth than placebo recipients (P = 0.0014).

The immunoSEQ Assay was the method used to sequence TCRbeta CDR3 regions. After extraction, genomic DNA underwent amplification by bias-controlled multiplex PCR, followed by high-throughput sequencing. The authors' pipeline ran thus. To quantify the absolute abundance of each unique TCRbeta CDR3 region, sequences were collapsed and filtered. Usable DNA was measured by amplifying reference genes present in all nucleated cells, and TCRbeta template counts were normalized to that usable DNA to estimate T cell fraction. Repertoire TCRs were annotated as SARS-CoV-2-specific by exact matching of V gene, CDR3 amino acid sequence and J gene to a known reactive TCR set. The reference SARS-CoV-2 TCR set was obtained from MIRA and was filtered for enrichment in COVID-19-positive ImmuneCODE repertoires, whereby public or cross-reactive TCRs were removed. Using the MIRA antigens, annotated TCRs were further analysed by specific ORF or by position within an ORF. Breadth was defined as annotated unique rearrangements over total unique productive rearrangements; depth was the summed frequency of those rearrangements. Two-sided Wilcoxon rank-sum tests were applied when comparing TCR breadth between groups. TCRdb holds this immuneACCESS table with in-frame rearrangements only. Some clones are missing; in checked studies, unresolved V genes explain under half, and the rest has no known cause. V, J and clone size are taken as reported in that table, and D and trimming were inferred from the DNA itself. The sample yields roughly 410,000 clones; approximately 83% were counted once. The ten largest clones add up to about 7.4% of the sample.

The sequence was obtained from a person between 18 and 65 years old who received the Ad26.COV2.S COVID-19 vaccine or a placebo. The receptor chain draws on TRBV19 and TRBJ2-7; the junction holds 9 bases that match TRBD2. The sample was peripheral blood, taken in a trial of Ad26.COV2.S vaccine versus placebo. The nucleotide sequence is TGTGCCAGTGCCGGGACTAGCTTCTCCTACGAGCAGTACTTC. It translates to CASAGTSFSYEQYF.